These T cell receptor beta chains were read from a single sample in a study of T-cell reconstitution after alpha-beta-depleted transplantation in children. TCRdb called the PCR reads again in MiXCR, with one record for every CDR3 protein. Here the sample spans more than 500,000 distinct CDR3 sequences, about an eighth being singletons. Sequenced here: PBMCs, mostly from graft donor cells, sampled 180 days after TCRalphabeta/CD19-depleted stem cell transplant. These receptors all stem from a female patient aged 2-10 years who had a stem cell transplant for aplastic anemia, so the T cells may come from the graft donor. CDR3s include the opening cysteine and the closing phenylalanine or tryptophan. The order of the fields is V gene, D gene, J gene, clone size, CDR3 protein, CDR3 DNA. D genes are given only for firm matches. A row's size may be missing; if present it is once, few, many or a size class.

TRBV6-1	.	TRBJ1-3	few	CASSRVHTGYTGNTIYF	TGTGCCAGCAGCCGGGTACATACGGGCTATACTGGAAACACCATATATTTT
TRBV7-7	.	TRBJ2-5	.	CASSLADTKRETQYF	TGTGCCAGCAGCTTAGCGGACACCAAACGGGAGACCCAGTACTTC
TRBV4-3	TRBD1	TRBJ2-2	few	CASSRGRTGGTGELFF	TGCGCCAGCAGCCGGGGTAGGACAGGGGGCACCGGGGAGCTGTTTTTT
TRBV29-1	.	TRBJ1-2	.	CSAPGTTNYGYTF	TGCAGCGCCCCCGGGACAACTAACTATGGCTACACCTTC
TRBV20-1	.	TRBJ2-2	.	CSASSVSLGTGELFF	TGCAGTGCTAGTTCTGTTAGCTTGGGGACCGGGGAGCTGTTTTTT
TRBV5-1	.	TRBJ2-2	many	CASSLSGVVHTGELFF	TGCGCCAGCAGCTTGTCGGGGGTTGTGCACACCGGGGAGCTGTTTTTT
TRBV28	.	TRBJ1-1	.	CASSSPGRGLMATEAFF	TGTGCCAGCAGTAGTCCGGGTCGGGGGTTAATGGCGACTGAAGCTTTCTTT
TRBV5-1	TRBD1	TRBJ2-1	many	CASSPSRTGLLGSYNEQFF	TGCGCCAGCAGCCCTTCAAGGACAGGGCTCTTAGGCTCCTACAATGAGCAGTTCTTC
TRBV29-1	.	TRBJ2-5	.	CSAQLVRLLQETQYF	TGCAGCGCTCAACTGGTCCGGCTTCTGCAAGAGACCCAGTACTTC
TRBV4-3	.	TRBJ1-2	.	CASSQDSGSYGYTF	TGCGCCAGCAGCCAAGATTCAGGGAGCTATGGCTACACCTTC
TRBV20-1	.	TRBJ1-2	.	CSASLGRGINYGYTF	TGCAGTGCTAGTCTAGGCAGGGGTATTAACTATGGCTACACCTTC
TRBV20-1	.	TRBJ1-1	.	CSAPTPGAGVAEAFF	TGCAGTGCCCCAACCCCGGGGGCTGGGGTCGCTGAAGCTTTCTTT
TRBV28	.	TRBJ2-1	.	CASSFGEDSSYNEQFF	TGTGCCAGCAGTTTCGGTGAGGACAGCTCCTACAATGAGCAGTTCTTC
TRBV29-1	.	TRBJ1-2	few	CSVGEPDGSHGYTF	TGCAGCGTTGGAGAGCCCGACGGAAGTCATGGCTACACCTTC
TRBV6-4	TRBD1	TRBJ1-2	.	CASNRGQGDYGYTF	TGTGCCAGCAATCGGGGACAGGGTGACTATGGCTACACCTTC
TRBV4-3	.	TRBJ1-2	few	CASSQDRHEGVYGYTF	TGCGCCAGCAGCCAAGATCGACACGAGGGGGTCTATGGCTACACCTTC
TRBV10-3	.	TRBJ2-3	.	CAISERQGTDTQYF	TGTGCCATCAGTGAGCGGCAGGGCACAGATACGCAGTATTTT
TRBV10-3	.	TRBJ2-3	many	CAIRGPLEDTQYF	TGTGCCATCAGGGGCCCCCTCGAGGATACGCAGTATTTT
TRBV7-9	TRBD1	TRBJ1-3	.	CASSYGQVYSGNTIYF	TGTGCCAGCAGCTACGGACAGGTCTACTCTGGAAACACCATATATTTT
TRBV12-3/TRBV12-4	.	TRBJ2-1	.	CASSFPSDEQFF	TGTGCCAGCAGTTTTCCCTCGGATGAGCAGTTCTTC
TRBV5-6	.	TRBJ2-5	many	CASSGGTLETQYF	TGTGCCAGCAGCGGAGGGACGTTGGAGACCCAGTACTTC
TRBV5-6	TRBD1	TRBJ2-3	many	CASSSRTGPWRTISTDTQYF	TGTGCCAGCAGCTCGCGGACAGGACCATGGAGGACCATTAGCACAGATACGCAGTATTTT
TRBV14	.	TRBJ2-2	few	CASSQVRGGELFF	TGTGCCAGCAGCCAAGTTCGCGGCGGGGAGCTGTTTTTT
TRBV9	.	TRBJ1-2	few	CASSVGDEDRFYGYTF	TGTGCCAGCAGCGTAGGGGACGAGGACAGATTCTATGGCTACACCTTC
TRBV12-3/TRBV12-4	TRBD2	TRBJ2-7	few	CASSGAGPYEQYF	TGTGCCAGCAGCGGAGCGGGACCCTACGAGCAGTACTTC
TRBV25-1	.	TRBJ1-4	few	CASSESPPATNEKLFF	TGTGCCAGCAGTGAATCCCCTCCGGCAACTAATGAAAAACTGTTTTTT
TRBV14	.	TRBJ2-5	many	CASSQDPREETQYF	TGTGCCAGCAGCCAAGATCCCAGGGAAGAGACCCAGTACTTC
TRBV23-1	TRBD2	TRBJ2-3	.	CASSQGLVLRETDTQYF	TGCGCCAGCAGTCAAGGACTAGTCCTGAGGGAGACAGATACGCAGTATTTT
TRBV20-1	TRBD2	TRBJ2-7	.	CSAGRGGSGSSYEQYF	TGCAGTGCTGGACGGGGGGGGAGCGGAAGCTCCTACGAGCAGTACTTC
TRBV7-9	.	TRBJ2-1	.	CAVRTLGNEQFF	TGTGCCGTTAGGACCCTCGGTAATGAGCAGTTCTTC
TRBV29-1	TRBD1	TRBJ1-2	.	CSVAGQGDYYGYTF	TGCAGCGTTGCCGGACAGGGGGACTACTATGGCTACACCTTC
TRBV6-5	.	TRBJ1-4	.	CASSYSTGPTNEKLFF	TGTGCCAGCAGTTACTCGACAGGTCCTACTAATGAAAAACTGTTTTTT
TRBV29-1	.	TRBJ2-3	.	CSVVSPGDTQYF	TGCAGCGTTGTGAGCCCAGGAGATACGCAGTATTTT
TRBV25-1	.	TRBJ2-2	few	CASSQWAWGAGELFF	TGTGCCAGCAGCCAATGGGCCTGGGGAGCCGGGGAGCTGTTTTTT
TRBV6-1	TRBD1	TRBJ1-3	.	CASSEEYRGGNTIYF	TGTGCCAGCAGTGAAGAGTACAGGGGAGGAAACACCATATATTTT
TRBV7-2	TRBD2	TRBJ2-1	.	CASSRLAATLQFF	TGTGCCAGCAGCCGACTAGCGGCGACGTTACAGTTCTTC
TRBV6-5	.	TRBJ1-1	.	CASSYPGTGYMRTEAFF	TGTGCCAGCAGTTACCCCGGGACGGGGTACATGAGGACTGAAGCTTTCTTT
TRBV20-1	.	TRBJ2-7	few	CSVDAGRVYEQYF	TGCAGTGTTGATGCCGGGAGAGTCTACGAGCAGTACTTC
TRBV6-2/TRBV6-3	.	TRBJ1-5	many	CASSYRNQPQHF	TGTGCCAGCAGTTATAGGAATCAGCCCCAGCATTTT
TRBV20-1	.	TRBJ2-3	.	CSAPWGRGGTDTQYF	TGCAGTGCCCCCTGGGGCAGAGGGGGCACAGATACGCAGTATTTT
TRBV20-1	.	TRBJ2-7	.	CSAEGGLAYEQYF	TGCAGTGCTGAGGGGGGGCTAGCCTACGAGCAGTACTTC
TRBV9	.	TRBJ2-1	.	CASSVSNEQFF	TGTGCCAGCAGCGTCTCCAATGAGCAGTTCTTC
TRBV29-1	TRBD1	TRBJ2-1	many	CSVIYFQGASRDEQFF	TGCAGCGTGATCTATTTCCAGGGGGCTAGCCGGGATGAGCAGTTCTTC
TRBV4-1	.	TRBJ1-3	.	CASSQPARQARDTIYF	TGCGCCAGCAGCCAACCCGCTAGACAGGCCAGAGACACCATATATTTT
TRBV20-1	TRBD2	TRBJ2-5	.	CCAPSPGLAGFDQETQYF	TGCTGCGCCCCCTCACCGGGACTAGCGGGATTCGACCAAGAGACCCAGTACTTC